This T cell receptor beta chain was documented in a study of OX40 agonist ivuxolimab in advanced cancers. Overall study: Partial responses, seen in three patients, involved one hepatocellular carcinoma and two cutaneous melanomas.

This CDR3 has 12 residues. From germline, CDR1 is SGHDT and CDR2 YYEEEE. The ends were cut back, 0 bases at V and 6 bases at J, with 7 bases in the middle. Generated by immunoSEQ multiplex PCR, the TCRdb table keeps only in-frame clones and is missing some. The repertoire holds tens of thousands of clones, with approximately 91% as singletons. The input for sequencing was CD4+ or CD8+ T cells sorted from blood, taken in a trial of the OX40 agonist ivuxolimab. V is TRBV5-6 and J is TRBJ2-7, with D unclear. This clonotype was obtained from an adult with an advanced solid tumor such as melanoma, head and neck, liver or kidney cancer. CDR3 bases: TGTGCCAGCAGCTTGGCGGGCTTCGAGCAGTACTTC. Protein sequence: CASSLAGFEQYF.